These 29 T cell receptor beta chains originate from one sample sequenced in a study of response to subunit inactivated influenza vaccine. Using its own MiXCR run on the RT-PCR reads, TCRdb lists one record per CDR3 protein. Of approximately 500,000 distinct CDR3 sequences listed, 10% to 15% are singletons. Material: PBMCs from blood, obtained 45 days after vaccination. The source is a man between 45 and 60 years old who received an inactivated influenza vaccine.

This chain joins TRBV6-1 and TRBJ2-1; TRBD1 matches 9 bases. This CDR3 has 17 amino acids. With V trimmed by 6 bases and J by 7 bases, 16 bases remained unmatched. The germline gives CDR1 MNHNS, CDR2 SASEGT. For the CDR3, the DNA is TGTGCCAGCAGCCGATACCTCAAAGGGACAGGGACAAATGAGCAGTTCTTC. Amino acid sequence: CASSRYLKGTGTNEQFF.

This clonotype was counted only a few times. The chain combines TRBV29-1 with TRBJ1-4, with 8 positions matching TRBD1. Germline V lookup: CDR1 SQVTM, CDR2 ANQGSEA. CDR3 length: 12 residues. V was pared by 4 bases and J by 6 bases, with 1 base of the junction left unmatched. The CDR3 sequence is CSVAGGDEKLFF. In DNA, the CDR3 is TGCAGCGTTGCAGGGGGCGATGAAAAACTGTTTTTT.

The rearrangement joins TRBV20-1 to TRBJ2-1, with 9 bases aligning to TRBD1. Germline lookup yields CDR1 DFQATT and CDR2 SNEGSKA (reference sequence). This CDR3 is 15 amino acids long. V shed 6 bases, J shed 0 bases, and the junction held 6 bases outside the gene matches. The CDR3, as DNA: TGCAGTGCAACCGGACAGGGGAGCTCCTACAATGAGCAGTTCTTC. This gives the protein CSATGQGSSYNEQFF.

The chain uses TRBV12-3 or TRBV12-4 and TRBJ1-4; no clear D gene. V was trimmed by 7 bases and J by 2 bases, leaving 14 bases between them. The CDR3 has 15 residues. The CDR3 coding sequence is TGTGCCAGCACCTTACGGGGTGGTACTAATGAAAAACTGTTTTTT. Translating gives CASTLRGGTNEKLFF.

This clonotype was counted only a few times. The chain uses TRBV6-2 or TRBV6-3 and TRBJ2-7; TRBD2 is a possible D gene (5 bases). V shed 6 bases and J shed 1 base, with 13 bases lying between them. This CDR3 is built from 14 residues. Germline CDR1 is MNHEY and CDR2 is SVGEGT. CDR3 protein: CASRRRIPSYEQYF. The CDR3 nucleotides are TGTGCCAGCAGACGGAGGATCCCTTCCTACGAGCAGTACTTC.

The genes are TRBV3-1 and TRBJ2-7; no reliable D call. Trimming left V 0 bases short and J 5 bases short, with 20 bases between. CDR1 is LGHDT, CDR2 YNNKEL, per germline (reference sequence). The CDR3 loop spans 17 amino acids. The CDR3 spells CASSQERRRFFPDEQYF. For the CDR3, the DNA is TGTGCCAGCAGCCAAGAGCGTCGCAGATTTTTTCCCGACGAGCAGTACTTC.

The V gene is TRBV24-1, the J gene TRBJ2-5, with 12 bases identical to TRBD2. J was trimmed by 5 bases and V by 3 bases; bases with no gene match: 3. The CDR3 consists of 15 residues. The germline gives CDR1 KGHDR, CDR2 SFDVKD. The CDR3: CATSDLAGGGETQYF. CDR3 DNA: TGTGCCACCAGTGATCTAGCGGGAGGGGGGGAGACCCAGTACTTC.

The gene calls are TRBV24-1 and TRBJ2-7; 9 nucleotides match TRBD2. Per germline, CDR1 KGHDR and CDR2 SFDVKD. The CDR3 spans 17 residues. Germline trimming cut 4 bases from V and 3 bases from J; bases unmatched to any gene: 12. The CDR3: CATSEPYPLAGFYEQYF. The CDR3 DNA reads TGTGCCACCAGTGAACCGTACCCTCTAGCGGGATTCTACGAGCAGTACTTC.

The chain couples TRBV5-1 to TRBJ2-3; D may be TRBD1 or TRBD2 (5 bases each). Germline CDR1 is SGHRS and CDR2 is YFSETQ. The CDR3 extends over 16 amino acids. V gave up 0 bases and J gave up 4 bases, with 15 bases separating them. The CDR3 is CASSLAGASNADTQYF. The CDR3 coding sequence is TGCGCCAGCAGCTTGGCCGGGGCCAGTAATGCAGATACGCAGTATTTT.

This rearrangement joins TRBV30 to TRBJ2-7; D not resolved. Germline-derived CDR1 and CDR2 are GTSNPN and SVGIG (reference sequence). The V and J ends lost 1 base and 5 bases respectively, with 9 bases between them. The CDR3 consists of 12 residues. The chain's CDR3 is CAWSEGWDEQYF. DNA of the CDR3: TGTGCCTGGAGTGAAGGGTGGGACGAGCAGTACTTC. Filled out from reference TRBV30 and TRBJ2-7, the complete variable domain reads SQTIHQWPATLVQPVGSPLSLECTVEGTSNPNLYWYRQAAGRGLQLLFYSVGIGQISSEVPQNLSASRPQDRQFILSSKKLLLSDSGFYLCAWSEGWDEQYFGPGTRLTVT.

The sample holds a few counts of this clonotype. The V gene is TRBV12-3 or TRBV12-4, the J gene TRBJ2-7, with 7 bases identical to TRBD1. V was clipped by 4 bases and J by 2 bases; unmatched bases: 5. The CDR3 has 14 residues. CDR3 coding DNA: TGTGCCAGCAGTTCCAGACAGGGAACCTACGAGCAGTACTTC. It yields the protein CASSSRQGTYEQYF.

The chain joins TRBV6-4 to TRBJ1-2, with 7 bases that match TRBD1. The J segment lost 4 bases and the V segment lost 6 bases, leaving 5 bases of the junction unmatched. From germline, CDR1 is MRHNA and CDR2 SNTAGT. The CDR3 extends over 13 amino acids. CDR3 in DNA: TGTGCCAGCAGGCCAGGGGGAGGCTATGGCTACACCTTC. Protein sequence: CASRPGGGYGYTF.

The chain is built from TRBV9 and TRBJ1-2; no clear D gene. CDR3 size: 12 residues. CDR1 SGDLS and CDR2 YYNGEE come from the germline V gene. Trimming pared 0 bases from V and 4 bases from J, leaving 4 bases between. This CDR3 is CASSVVRYGYTF. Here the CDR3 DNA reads TGTGCCAGCAGCGTAGTACGCTATGGCTACACCTTC.

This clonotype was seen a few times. CDR3 coding DNA: TGCAGTGCTAGAGATCTAGGACTAGCGGGAGGTGTATACGAGCAGTACTTC. It yields the protein CSARDLGLAGGVYEQYF. The J gene is TRBJ2-7, the V gene TRBV20-1, with 14 positions matching TRBD2. Germline loops: CDR1 DFQATT, CDR2 SNEGSKA (reference sequence). This CDR3 is built from 17 residues. J gave up 4 bases and V 0 bases, and 8 bases lay outside the gene matches.

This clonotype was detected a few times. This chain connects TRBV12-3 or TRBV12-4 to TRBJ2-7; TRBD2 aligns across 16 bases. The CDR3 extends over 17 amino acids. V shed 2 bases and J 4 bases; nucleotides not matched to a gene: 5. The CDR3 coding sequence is TGTGCCAGCAGTTTACTGGGACTAGCGGGAGGGAGGTACGAGCAGTACTTC. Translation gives CASSLLGLAGGRYEQYF.

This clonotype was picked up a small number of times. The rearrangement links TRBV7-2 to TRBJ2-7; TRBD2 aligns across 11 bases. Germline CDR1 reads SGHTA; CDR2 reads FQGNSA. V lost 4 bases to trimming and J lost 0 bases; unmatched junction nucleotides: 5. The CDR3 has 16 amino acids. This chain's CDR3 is CASSWGTSGYSYEQYF. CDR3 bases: TGTGCCAGCAGCTGGGGGACTAGCGGATACTCCTACGAGCAGTACTTC.

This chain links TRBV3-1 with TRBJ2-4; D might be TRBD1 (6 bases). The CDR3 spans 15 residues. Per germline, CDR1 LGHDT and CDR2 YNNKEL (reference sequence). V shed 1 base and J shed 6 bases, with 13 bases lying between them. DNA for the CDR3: TGTGCCAGCAGCCAAGGACCGGCAGGGGTAAACATTCAGTACTTC. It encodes CASSQGPAGVNIQYF.

The chain's CDR3 is CASIQEGSAFYGYTF. CDR3 bases: TGTGCCAGCATCCAGGAGGGATCCGCCTTCTATGGCTACACCTTC. This chain joins TRBV6-1 and TRBJ1-2, with D unclear. Germline CDR1 MNHNS, CDR2 SASEGT. V was trimmed by 7 bases and J by 4 bases, leaving 19 bases between them. The CDR3 contains 15 residues.

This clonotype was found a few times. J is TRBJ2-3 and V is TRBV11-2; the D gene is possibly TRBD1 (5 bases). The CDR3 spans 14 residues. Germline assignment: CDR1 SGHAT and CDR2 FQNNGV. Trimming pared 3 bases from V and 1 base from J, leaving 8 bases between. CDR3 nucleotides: TGTGCCAGCAGCTTTTTCAGGGGCACAGATACGCAGTATTTT. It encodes CASSFFRGTDTQYF. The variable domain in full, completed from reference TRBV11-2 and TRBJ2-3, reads EAGVAQSPRYKIIEKRQSVAFWCNPISGHATLYWYQQILGQGPKLLIQFQNNGVVDDSQLPKDRFSAERLKGVDSTLKIQPAKLEDSAVYLCASSFFRGTDTQYFGPGTRLTVL.

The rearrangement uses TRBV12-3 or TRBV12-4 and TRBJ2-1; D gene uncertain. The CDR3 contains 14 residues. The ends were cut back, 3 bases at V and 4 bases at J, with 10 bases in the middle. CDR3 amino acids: CASSFGLEYNEQFF. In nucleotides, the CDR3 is TGTGCCAGCAGTTTTGGTTTAGAATACAATGAGCAGTTCTTC.

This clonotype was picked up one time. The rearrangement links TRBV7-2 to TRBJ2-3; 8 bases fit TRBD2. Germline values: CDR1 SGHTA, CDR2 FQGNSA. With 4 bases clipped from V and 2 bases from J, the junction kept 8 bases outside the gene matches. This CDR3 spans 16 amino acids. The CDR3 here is CASSSQGLGSTDTQYF. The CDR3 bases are TGTGCCAGCAGCTCCCAGGGACTAGGATCCACAGATACGCAGTATTTT.

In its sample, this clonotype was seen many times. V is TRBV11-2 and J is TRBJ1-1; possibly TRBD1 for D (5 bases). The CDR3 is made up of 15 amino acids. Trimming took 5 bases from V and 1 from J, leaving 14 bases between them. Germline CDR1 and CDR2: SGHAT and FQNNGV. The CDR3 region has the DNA TGTGCCAGCAGCCCCCCCGGGGGGAAGAACACTGAAGCTTTCTTT. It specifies CASSPPGGKNTEAFF.

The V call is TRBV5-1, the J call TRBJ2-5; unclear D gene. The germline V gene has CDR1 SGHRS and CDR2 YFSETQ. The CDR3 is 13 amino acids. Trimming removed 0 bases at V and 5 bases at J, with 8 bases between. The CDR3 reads CASSLDQEETQYF. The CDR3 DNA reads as TGCGCCAGCAGCTTGGACCAGGAGGAGACCCAGTACTTC.

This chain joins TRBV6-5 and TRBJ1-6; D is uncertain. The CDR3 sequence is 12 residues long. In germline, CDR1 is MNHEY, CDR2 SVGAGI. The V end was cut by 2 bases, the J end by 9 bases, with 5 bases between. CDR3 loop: CASSYLGSPLHF. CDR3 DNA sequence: TGTGCCAGCAGTTACCTAGGTTCACCCCTCCACTTT.

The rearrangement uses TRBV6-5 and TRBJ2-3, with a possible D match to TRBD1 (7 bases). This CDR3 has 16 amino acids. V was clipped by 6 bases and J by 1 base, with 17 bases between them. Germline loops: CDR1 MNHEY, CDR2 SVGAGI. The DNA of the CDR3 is TGTGCCAGCAGCTATCCCGGCAGGGGGGGCACAGATACGCAGTATTTT. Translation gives CASSYPGRGGTDTQYF.

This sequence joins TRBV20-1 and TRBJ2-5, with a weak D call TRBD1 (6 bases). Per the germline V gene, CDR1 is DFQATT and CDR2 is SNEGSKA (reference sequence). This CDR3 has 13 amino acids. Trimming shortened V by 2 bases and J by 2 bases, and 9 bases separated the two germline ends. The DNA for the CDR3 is TGCAGTGCTAGAAGGACAGCTCAAGAGACCCAGTACTTC. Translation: CSARRTAQETQYF.

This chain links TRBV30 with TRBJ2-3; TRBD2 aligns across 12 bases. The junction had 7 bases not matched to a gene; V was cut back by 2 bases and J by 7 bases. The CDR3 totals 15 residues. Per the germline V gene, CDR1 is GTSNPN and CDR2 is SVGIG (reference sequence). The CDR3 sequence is CAWSLPLAGGYTQYF. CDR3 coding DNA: TGTGCCTGGAGTCTACCACTAGCGGGAGGCTATACGCAGTATTTT.

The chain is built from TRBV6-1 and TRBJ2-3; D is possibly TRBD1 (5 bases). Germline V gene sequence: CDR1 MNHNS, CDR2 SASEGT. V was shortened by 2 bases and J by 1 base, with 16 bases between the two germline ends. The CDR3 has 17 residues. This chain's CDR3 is CASSERFSWGGTDTQYF. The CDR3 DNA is TGTGCCAGCAGTGAAAGGTTCTCTTGGGGCGGCACAGATACGCAGTATTTT.

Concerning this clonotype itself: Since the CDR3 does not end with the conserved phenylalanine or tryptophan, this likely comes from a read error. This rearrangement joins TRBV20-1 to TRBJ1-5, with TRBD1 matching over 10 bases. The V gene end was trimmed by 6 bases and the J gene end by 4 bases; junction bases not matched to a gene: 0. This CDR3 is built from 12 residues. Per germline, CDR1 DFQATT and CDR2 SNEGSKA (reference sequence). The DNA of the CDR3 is TGCAGTGCGGGACAGGGGAATCAGCCCCAGCATTCT. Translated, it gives CSAGQGNQPQHS.